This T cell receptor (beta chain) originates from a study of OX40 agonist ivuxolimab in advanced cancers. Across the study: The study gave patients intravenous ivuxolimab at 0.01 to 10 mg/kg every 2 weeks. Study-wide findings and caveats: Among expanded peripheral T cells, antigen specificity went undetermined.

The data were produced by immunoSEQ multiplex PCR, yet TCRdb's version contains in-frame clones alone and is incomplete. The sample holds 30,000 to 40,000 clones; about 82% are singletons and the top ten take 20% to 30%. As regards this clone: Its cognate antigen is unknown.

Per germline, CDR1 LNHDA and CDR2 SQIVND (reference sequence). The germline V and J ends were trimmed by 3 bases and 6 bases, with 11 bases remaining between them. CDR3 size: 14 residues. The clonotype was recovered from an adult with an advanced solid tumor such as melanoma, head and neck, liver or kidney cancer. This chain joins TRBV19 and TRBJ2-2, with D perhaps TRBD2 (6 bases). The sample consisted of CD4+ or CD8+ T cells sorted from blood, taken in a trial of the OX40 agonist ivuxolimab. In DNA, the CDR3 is TGTGCCAGTAGTATTTCGTGGGAGGCCGGGGAGCTGTTTTTT. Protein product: CASSISWEAGELFF.